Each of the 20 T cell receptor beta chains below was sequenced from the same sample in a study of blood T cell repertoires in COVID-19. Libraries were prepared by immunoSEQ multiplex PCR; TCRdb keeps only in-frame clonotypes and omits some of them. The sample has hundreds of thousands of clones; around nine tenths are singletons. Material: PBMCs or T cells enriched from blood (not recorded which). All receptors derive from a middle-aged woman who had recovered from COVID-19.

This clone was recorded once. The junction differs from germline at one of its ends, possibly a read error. The DNA for the CDR3 is TGTGCCAGCACCTTAACAGGCCCGTCTGAAGCTTTCTTT. Translation: CASTLTGPSEAFF. The chain couples TRBV7-2 to TRBJ1-1; tentatively, D is TRBD1 (5 bases). Germline V gene data show CDR1 as SGHTA and CDR2 as FQGNSA. The CDR3 spans 13 residues.

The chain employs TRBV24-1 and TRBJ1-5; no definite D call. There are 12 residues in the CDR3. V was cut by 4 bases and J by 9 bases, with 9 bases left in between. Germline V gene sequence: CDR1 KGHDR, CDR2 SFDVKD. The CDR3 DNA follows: TGTGCCACCAGTGACTCACGCGGGCCCCAGCATTTT. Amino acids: CATSDSRGPQHF.

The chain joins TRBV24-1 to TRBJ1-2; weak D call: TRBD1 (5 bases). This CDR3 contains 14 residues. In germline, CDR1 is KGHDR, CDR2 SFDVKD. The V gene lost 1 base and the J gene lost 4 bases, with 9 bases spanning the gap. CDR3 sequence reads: CATSDFDSLYGYTF. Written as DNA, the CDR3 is TGTGCCACCAGTGATTTCGACAGCCTCTATGGCTACACCTTC.

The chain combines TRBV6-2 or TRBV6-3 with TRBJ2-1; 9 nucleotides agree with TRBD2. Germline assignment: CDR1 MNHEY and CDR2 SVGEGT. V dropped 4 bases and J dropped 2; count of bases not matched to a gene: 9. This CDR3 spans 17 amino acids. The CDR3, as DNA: TGTGCCAGCAGTTTAGGCGGGAGGGCCAAACCCTACAATGAGCAGTTCTTC. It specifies CASSLGGRAKPYNEQFF.

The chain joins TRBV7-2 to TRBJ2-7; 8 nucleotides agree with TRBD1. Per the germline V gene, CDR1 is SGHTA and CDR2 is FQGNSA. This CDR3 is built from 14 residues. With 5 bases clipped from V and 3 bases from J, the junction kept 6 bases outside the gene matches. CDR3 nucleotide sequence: TGTGCCAGCAGCGCGGACAGGGCGAACTACGAGCAGTACTTC. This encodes CASSADRANYEQYF.

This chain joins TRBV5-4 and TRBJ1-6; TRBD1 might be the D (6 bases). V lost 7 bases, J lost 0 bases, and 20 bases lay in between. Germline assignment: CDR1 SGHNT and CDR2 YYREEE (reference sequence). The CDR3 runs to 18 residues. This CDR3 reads CASDPPGQLSSYNSPLHF. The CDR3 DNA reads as TGTGCCAGCGATCCCCCGGGACAACTGAGCTCCTATAATTCACCCCTCCACTTT.

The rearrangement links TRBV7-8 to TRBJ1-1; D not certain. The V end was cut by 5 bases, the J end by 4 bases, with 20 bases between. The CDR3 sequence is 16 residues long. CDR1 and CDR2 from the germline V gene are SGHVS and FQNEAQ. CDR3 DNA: TGTGCCAGCAGCCACCCGGGTTCAGGTGGGAGCACTGAAGCTTTCTTT. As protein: CASSHPGSGGSTEAFF.

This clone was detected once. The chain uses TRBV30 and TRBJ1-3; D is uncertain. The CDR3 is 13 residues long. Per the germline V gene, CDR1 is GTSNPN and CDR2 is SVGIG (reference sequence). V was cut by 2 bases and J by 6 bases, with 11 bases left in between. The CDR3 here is CAWSLGGVNTIYF. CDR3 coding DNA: TGTGCCTGGAGTCTAGGAGGAGTAAACACCATATATTTT.

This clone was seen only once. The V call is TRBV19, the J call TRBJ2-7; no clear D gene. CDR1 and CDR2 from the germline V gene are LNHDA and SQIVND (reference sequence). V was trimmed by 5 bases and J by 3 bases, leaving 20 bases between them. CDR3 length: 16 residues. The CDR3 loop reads CASSPSLARSYYEQYF. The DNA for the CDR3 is TGTGCCAGTAGTCCCTCATTGGCGAGGAGCTACTACGAGCAGTACTTC. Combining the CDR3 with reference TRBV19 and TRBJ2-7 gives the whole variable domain DGGITQSPKYLFRKEGQNVTLSCEQNLNHDAMYWYRQDPGQGLRLIYYSQIVNDFQKGDIAEGYSVSREKKESFPLTVTSAQKNPTAFYLCASSPSLARSYYEQYFGPGTRLTVT.

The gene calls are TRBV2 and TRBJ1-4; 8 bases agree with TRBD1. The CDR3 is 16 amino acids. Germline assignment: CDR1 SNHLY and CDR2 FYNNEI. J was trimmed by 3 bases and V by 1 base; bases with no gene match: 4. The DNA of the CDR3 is TGTGCCAGCAGTGAAGTTATGACAGGGGCTAATGAAAAACTGTTTTTT. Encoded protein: CASSEVMTGANEKLFF.

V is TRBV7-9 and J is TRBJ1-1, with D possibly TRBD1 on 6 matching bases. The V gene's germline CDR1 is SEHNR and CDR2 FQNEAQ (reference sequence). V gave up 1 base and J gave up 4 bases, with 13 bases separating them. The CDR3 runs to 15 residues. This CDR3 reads CASSLVQGLSTEAFF. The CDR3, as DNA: TGTGCCAGCAGCTTAGTGCAGGGGTTGAGCACTGAAGCTTTCTTT.

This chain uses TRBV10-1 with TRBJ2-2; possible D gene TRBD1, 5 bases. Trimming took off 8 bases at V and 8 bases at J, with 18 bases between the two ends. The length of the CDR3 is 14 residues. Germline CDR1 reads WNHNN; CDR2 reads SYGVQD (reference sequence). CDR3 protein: CASGREKSGGELFF. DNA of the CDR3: TGCGCCAGCGGCAGGGAAAAATCAGGGGGGGAGCTGTTTTTT.

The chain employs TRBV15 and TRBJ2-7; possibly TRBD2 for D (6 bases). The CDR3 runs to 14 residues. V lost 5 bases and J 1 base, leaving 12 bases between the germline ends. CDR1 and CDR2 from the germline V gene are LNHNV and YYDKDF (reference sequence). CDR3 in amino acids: CATSVGRLSYEQYF. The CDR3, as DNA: TGTGCCACCAGCGTTGGGAGGCTTTCCTACGAGCAGTACTTC.

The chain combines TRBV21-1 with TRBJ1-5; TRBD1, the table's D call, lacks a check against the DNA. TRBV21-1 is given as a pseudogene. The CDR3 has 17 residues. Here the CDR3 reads CASLGMRQGRRNQPQHF. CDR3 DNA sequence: TGTGCCAGCCTTGGCATGCGACAGGGGAGGCGCAATCAGCCCCAGCATTTT.

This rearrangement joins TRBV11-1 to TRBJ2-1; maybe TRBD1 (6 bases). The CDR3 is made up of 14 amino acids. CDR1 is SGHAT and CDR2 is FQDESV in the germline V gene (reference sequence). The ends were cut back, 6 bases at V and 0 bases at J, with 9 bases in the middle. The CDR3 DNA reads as TGTGCCAGCAGGGGGGCGACCTCCTACAATGAGCAGTTCTTC. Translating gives CASRGATSYNEQFF.

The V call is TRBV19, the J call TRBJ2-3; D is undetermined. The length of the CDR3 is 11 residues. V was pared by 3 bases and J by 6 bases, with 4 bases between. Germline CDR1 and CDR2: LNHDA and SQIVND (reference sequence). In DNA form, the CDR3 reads TGTGCCAGTAGTATTGCGGATACGCAGTATTTT. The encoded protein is CASSIADTQYF.

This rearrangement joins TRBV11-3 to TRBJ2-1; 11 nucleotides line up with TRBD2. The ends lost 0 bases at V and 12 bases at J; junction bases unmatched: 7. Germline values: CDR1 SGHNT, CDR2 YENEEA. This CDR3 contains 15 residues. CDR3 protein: CASSLEGASGGLQFF. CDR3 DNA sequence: TGTGCCAGCAGCTTAGAAGGGGCTAGCGGGGGGTTGCAGTTCTTC. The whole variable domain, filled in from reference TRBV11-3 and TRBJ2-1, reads EAGVVQSPRYKIIEKKQPVAFWCNPISGHNTLYWYLQNLGQGPELLIRYENEEAVDDSQLPKDRFSAERLKGVDSTLKIQPAELGDSAVYLCASSLEGASGGLQFFGPGTRLTVL.

CDR3 residues: CASSGRQGQKRSGANVLTF. As DNA, the CDR3 is TGTGCCAGCAGCGGTCGACAGGGGCAGAAGAGGTCTGGGGCCAACGTCCTGACTTTC. V gene TRBV9 combines with J gene TRBJ2-6, with 8 bases matching TRBD1. Germline assignment: CDR1 SGDLS and CDR2 YYNGEE. The CDR3 loop spans 19 amino acids. Germline trimming cut 3 bases from V and 1 base from J; bases unmatched to any gene: 12.

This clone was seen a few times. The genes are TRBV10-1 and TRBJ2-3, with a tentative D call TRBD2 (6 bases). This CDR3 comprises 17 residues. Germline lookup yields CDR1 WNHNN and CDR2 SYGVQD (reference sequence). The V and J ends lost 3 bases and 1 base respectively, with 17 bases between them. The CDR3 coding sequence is TGCGCCAGCAGTGATGGTGGAGGGGACGGTGGCACAGATACGCAGTATTTT. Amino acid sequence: CASSDGGGDGGTDTQYF.

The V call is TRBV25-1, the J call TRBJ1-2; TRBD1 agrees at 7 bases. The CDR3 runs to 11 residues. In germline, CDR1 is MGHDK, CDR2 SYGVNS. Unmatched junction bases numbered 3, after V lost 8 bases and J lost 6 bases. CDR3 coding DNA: TGTGCCAGCCAGGGGGTGGATGGCTACACCTTC. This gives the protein CASQGVDGYTF.